This entry features one TCR beta chain sequence. Only in-frame clones appear in the TCRdb table, and some are missing; sequencing was by immunoSEQ multiplex PCR. The sample includes under 85,000 clones, roughly 97% of them seen just once. The data belong to a study of technical replicates of blood from a few donors. The sequenced sample was T cells isolated from PBMCs. The sequence was obtained from a human donor in good health.

The DNA of the CDR3 is TGTGCCAGCAGCACGGGACAGGGGGCAGGGGAGCTGTTTTTT. Its translation is CASSTGQGAGELFF. V is TRBV11-1 and J is TRBJ2-2; 12 positions agree with TRBD1. This CDR3 region has 14 residues. Germline lookup yields CDR1 SGHAT and CDR2 FQDESV (reference sequence). V lost 5 bases and J lost 8; bases outside the gene matches: 3. Full variable domain (rest looked up from reference TRBV11-1 and TRBJ2-2): EAEVAQSPRYKITEKSQAVAFWCDPISGHATLYWYRQILGQGPELLVQFQDESVVDDSQLPKDRFSAERLKGVDSTLKIQPAELGDSAMYLCASSTGQGAGELFFGEGSRLTVL.